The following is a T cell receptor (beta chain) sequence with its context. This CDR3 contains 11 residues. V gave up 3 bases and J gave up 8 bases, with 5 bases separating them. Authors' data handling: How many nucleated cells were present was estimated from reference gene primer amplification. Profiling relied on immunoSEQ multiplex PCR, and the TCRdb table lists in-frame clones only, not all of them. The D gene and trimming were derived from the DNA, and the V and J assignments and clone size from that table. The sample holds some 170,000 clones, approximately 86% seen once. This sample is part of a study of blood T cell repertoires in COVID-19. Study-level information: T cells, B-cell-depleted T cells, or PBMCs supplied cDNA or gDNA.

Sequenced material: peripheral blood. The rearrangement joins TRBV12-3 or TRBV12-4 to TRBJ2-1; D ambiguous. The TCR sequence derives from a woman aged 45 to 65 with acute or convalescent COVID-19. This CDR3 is CASSLSYEQFF. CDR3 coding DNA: TGTGCCAGCAGTTTGTCCTATGAGCAGTTCTTC.